This T cell receptor (beta chain) was recorded in a study of shared clonotypes between healthy human individuals. Study details: The donors, two women and a few men, were aged 18 to 49. Findings and caveats of the study: Sequencing depth was expected to affect clonotype sharing among donors.

Study donors comprised healthy, HIV-negative adults devoid of recent acute infection or vaccination. The sequencing of unsorted PBMC DNA took place on ten immunoSEQ deep assay plates. Profiling relied on immunoSEQ multiplex PCR, and the TCRdb table lists in-frame clones only, not all of them. The table includes 400,000 to 600,000 clones, 70% to 80% detected once. The CDR3 loop spans 15 amino acids. The trim removed 3 bases at V and 5 bases at J, leaving 6 bases unmatched. Germline V gene lookup returns CDR1 MDHEN and CDR2 SYDVKM. With regard to this clone: The antigen is undetermined. This CDR3 is also generated by other DNA sequences in the sample.

The receptor comes from a woman between 40 and 55 years old in good health. Some clones in this sample may be carry-over from other donors' samples. Sequencing was performed on PBMCs. This chain connects TRBV28 to TRBJ2-5, with 10 bases fitting TRBD2. The CDR3 sequence is CASSFRLAGVETQYF. The DNA for the CDR3 is TGTGCCAGCAGTTTTCGGCTAGCGGGAGTGGAGACCCAGTACTTC. Combining the CDR3 with reference TRBV28 and TRBJ2-5 gives the whole variable domain DVKVTQSSRYLVKRTGEKVFLECVQDMDHENMFWYRQDPGLGLRLIYFSYDVKMKEKGDIPEGYSVSREKKERFSLILESASTNQTSMYLCASSFRLAGVETQYFGPGTRLLVL.